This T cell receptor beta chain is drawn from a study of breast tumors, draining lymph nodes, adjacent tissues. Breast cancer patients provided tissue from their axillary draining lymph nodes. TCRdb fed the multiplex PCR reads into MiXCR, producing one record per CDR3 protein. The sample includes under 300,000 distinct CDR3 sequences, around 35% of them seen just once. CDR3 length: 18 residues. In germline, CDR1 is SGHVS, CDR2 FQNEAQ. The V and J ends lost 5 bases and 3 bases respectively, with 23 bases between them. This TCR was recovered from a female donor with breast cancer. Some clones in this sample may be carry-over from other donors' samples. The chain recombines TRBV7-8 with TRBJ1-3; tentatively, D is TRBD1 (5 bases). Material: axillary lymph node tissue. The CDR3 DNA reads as TGTGCCAGCAGCGCCACGGAGTTTGACGGGCAGGGTGGAAACACCATATATTTT. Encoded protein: CASSATEFDGQGGNTIYF. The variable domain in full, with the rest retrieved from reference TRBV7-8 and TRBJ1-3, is GAGVSQSPRYKVAKRGQDVALRCDPISGHVSLFWYQQALGQGPEFLTYFQNEAQLDKSGLPSDRFFAERPEGSVSTLKIQRTQQEDSAVYLCASSATEFDGQGGNTIYFGEGSWLTVV.